This T cell receptor beta chain was recorded in a study of early T cells in non-severe SARS-CoV-2 infection. General observations from the study: Missing private and CD4 specificities, VDJdb matching favored anti-spike CD8 responses.

This clonotype was picked up a small number of times. The antigen remains undetermined. CDR1 is DFQATT and CDR2 is SNEGSKA in the germline V gene (reference sequence). Losses at the gene ends were 0 bases for V and 0 bases for J; bases not matched to a gene: 10. This CDR3 comprises 17 residues. Individual cDNA molecules received unique molecular identifiers. One entry per CDR3 protein, called by TCRdb with MiXCR from the 5' RACE reads. The data show under 85,000 distinct CDR3 sequences, more than 4% seen once. The V call is TRBV20-1, the J call TRBJ1-2; 7 bases align to TRBD1. The sequencing used whole blood, collected at baseline. The TCR originated in an adult who was a healthcare worker with PCR-confirmed SARS-CoV-2 infection or an uninfected control (not recorded which). The CDR3 bases are TGCAGTGCTAGAGACCTGTCCCGGGACAGAACTAACTATGGCTACACCTTC. As protein: CSARDLSRDRTNYGYTF.